These 26 T cell receptor beta chains originate from one sample sequenced in a study of cytomegalovirus exposure and HLA in healthy donors. Clones were sequenced by immunoSEQ multiplex PCR, and TCRdb holds only the in-frame ones, with some missing. Of some 250,000 clones listed, approximately 83% are singletons. The sequenced sample consisted of PBMCs. Source of these receptors: a woman aged 25 to 45 in good health and CMV-seropositive.

CDR3 region: CASSIQWGGEQYF. The CDR3 region has the DNA TGTGCCAGCAGCATACAATGGGGGGGCGAGCAGTACTTC. V is TRBV21-1 and J is TRBJ2-7; the D call in the table, TRBD2, was not verified against the DNA. TRBV21-1 is a pseudogene segment. This CDR3 is 13 amino acids long.

This clone was counted a few times. The genes are TRBV7-2 and TRBJ1-5; 7 bases line up with TRBD1. The CDR3 loop spans 14 amino acids. Germline trimming cut 7 bases from V and 6 bases from J; bases unmatched to any gene: 9. Germline assignment: CDR1 SGHTA and CDR2 FQGNSA. The CDR3 sequence: CASTPSGGIQPQHF. In DNA form, the CDR3 reads TGTGCCAGCACCCCTTCAGGGGGAATTCAGCCCCAGCATTTT.

V gene TRBV5-1 combines with J gene TRBJ2-5; 9 bases fit TRBD1. The length of the CDR3 is 16 residues. Germline V gene lookup returns CDR1 SGHRS and CDR2 YFSETQ. The J segment lost 1 base and the V segment lost 3 bases, leaving 7 bases of the junction unmatched. The CDR3 spells CASSYPGTGIQETQYF. CDR3 nucleotide sequence: TGCGCCAGCAGCTATCCAGGGACAGGGATCCAAGAGACCCAGTACTTC.

The chain carries TRBV4-1 and TRBJ2-7; TRBD2 agrees at 10 bases. Losses at the gene ends were 1 base for V and 3 bases for J; bases not matched to a gene: 15. This CDR3 is 19 amino acids long. Germline V lookup: CDR1 MGHRA, CDR2 YSYEKL. CDR3 coding DNA: TGCGCCAGCAGCCAAGTGATTCCGACTAGCGGGCGCGGAGGCTACGAGCAGTACTTC. Translating gives CASSQVIPTSGRGGYEQYF.

The V and J genes are TRBV27 and TRBJ1-5; D gene uncertain. The germline CDR1 and CDR2 sequences are MNHEY and SMNVEV (reference sequence). The CDR3 is 13 residues long. Trimming took off 3 bases at V and 10 bases at J, with 13 bases between the two ends. Written as DNA, the CDR3 is TGTGCCAGCAGTTTGACGGTTAGAGGCCCCCAGCATTTT. This encodes CASSLTVRGPQHF.

Only one count was recorded for this clone. The chain recombines TRBV7-2 with TRBJ2-7; tentative D call: TRBD1 (6 bases). The germline V gene encodes CDR1 SGHTA and CDR2 FQGNSA. Deletions cut 5 bases from V and 2 bases from J, with 10 bases between. The CDR3 runs 13 residues. The CDR3 sequence is CASSTGQPYEQYF. Written as DNA, the CDR3 is TGTGCCAGCAGCACCGGACAGCCCTACGAGCAGTACTTC.

The chain employs TRBV6-6 and TRBJ2-5, with TRBD1 as a possible D gene (7 bases). Germline CDR1 MNHNY, CDR2 SVGAGI (reference sequence). Trimming left V 2 bases short and J 5 bases short, with 15 bases between. The CDR3 loop spans 15 amino acids. Written as DNA, the CDR3 is TGTGCCAGCAGTTACCCGACAGGGAGGATCGAGACCCAGTACTTC. Its protein is CASSYPTGRIETQYF.

V and J are TRBV27 and TRBJ1-5; the match to TRBD1 covers 7 bases. The V gene's germline CDR1 is MNHEY and CDR2 SMNVEV (reference sequence). V shed 3 bases, J shed 4 bases, and the junction held 3 bases outside the gene matches. The CDR3 covers 14 residues. The CDR3 nucleotides are TGTGCCAGCAGTTTGACAGGGATGAATCAGCCCCAGCATTTT. Translating it yields CASSLTGMNQPQHF.

The chain is built from TRBV5-6 and TRBJ2-7, with D tentatively TRBD2 (5 bases). V lost 3 bases and J lost 2, with 12 bases in between. The CDR3 runs 14 residues. CDR1 is SGHDT, CDR2 YYEEEE, per germline. CDR3 sequence: CASSSRRAPYEQYF. The CDR3 DNA follows: TGTGCCAGCAGCTCCCGGCGGGCCCCCTACGAGCAGTACTTC.

This clone was seen just once. This chain links TRBV5-1 with TRBJ2-7, with D possibly TRBD2 on 7 matching bases. Germline loops: CDR1 SGHRS, CDR2 YFSETQ. The CDR3 length is 14 residues. With 5 bases removed from V and 6 bases from J, the gap between germline ends came to 18 bases. The CDR3 reads CASSQAGALGEQYF. The CDR3 DNA sequence: TGCGCCAGCAGTCAGGCGGGGGCCCTGGGCGAGCAGTACTTC.

V gene TRBV9 combines with J gene TRBJ2-1, with D possibly matching TRBD2 (5 bases). Trimming removed 4 bases at V and 10 bases at J, with 15 bases between. Germline-derived CDR1 and CDR2 are SGDLS and YYNGEE. The CDR3 runs 13 residues. CDR3 region: CASSPTPGNEQFF. CDR3 in DNA: TGTGCCAGCAGCCCTACTCCGGGGAACGAGCAGTTCTTC. Complete variable domain (other parts from reference TRBV9 and TRBJ2-1): DSGVTQTPKHLITATGQRVTLRCSPRSGDLSVYWYQQSLDQGLQFLIQYYNGEERAKGNILERFSAQQFPDLHSELNLSSLELGDSALYFCASSPTPGNEQFFGPGTRLTVL.

The V and J genes are TRBV5-1 and TRBJ2-1; no reliable D call. Germline V lookup: CDR1 SGHRS, CDR2 YFSETQ. V dropped 0 bases and J dropped 12 bases, with 7 bases sitting between them. This CDR3 is built from 11 residues. The CDR3 DNA reads as TGCGCCAGCAGCTTGGCCCACGGGCAGTTCTTC. Translating it yields CASSLAHGQFF.

The chain uses TRBV7-9 and TRBJ2-4; unclear D gene. V lost 5 bases to trimming and J lost 0 bases, with 11 bases between them. Germline CDR1 reads SEHNR; CDR2 reads FQNEAQ (reference sequence). CDR3 length equals 15 residues. The CDR3 DNA sequence: TGTGCCAGCAGCGCTCAGAATTTAGCCAAAAACATTCAGTACTTC. Amino acids: CASSAQNLAKNIQYF.

The chain couples TRBV28 to TRBJ2-1; tentative D call: TRBD2 (5 bases). Between the trimmed V and J ends, which lost 5 bases and 5 bases, there was a span of 10 bases. This CDR3 comprises 13 residues. In germline, CDR1 is MDHEN, CDR2 SYDVKM. DNA of the CDR3: TGTGCCAGCAGTATCAGCGGAAACAATGAGCAGTTCTTC. It is translated as CASSISGNNEQFF.

V gene TRBV5-1 combines with J gene TRBJ1-5, with D tentatively TRBD1 (5 bases). Germline V CDR1 and CDR2: SGHRS, YFSETQ. The CDR3 runs 15 residues. The ends were cut back, 0 bases at V and 6 bases at J, with 13 bases in the middle. CDR3 residues: CASSLDTGGSQPQHF. The CDR3 coding sequence is TGCGCCAGCAGCTTGGATACGGGGGGAAGTCAGCCCCAGCATTTT.

The genes are TRBV19 and TRBJ2-3; TRBD1 is a possible D gene (5 bases). The CDR3 spans 15 residues. CDR1 is LNHDA, CDR2 SQIVND, per germline (reference sequence). Trimming pared 6 bases from V and 1 base from J, leaving 14 bases between. CDR3 region: CASSRALERTDTQYF. CDR3 in DNA: TGTGCCAGTAGCAGGGCCCTGGAACGCACAGATACGCAGTATTTT.

The genes are TRBV27 and TRBJ2-7; TRBD1 matches at 11 bases. Germline CDR1 is MNHEY and CDR2 is SMNVEV (reference sequence). Trimming took 6 bases from V and 6 from J; bases not matched to a gene: 7. This CDR3 has 14 amino acids. The CDR3 loop is CASSPRDRGGEQYF. CDR3 bases: TGTGCCAGCAGCCCCCGGGACAGGGGGGGCGAGCAGTACTTC.

This sequence joins TRBV6-1 and TRBJ2-2; no definite D call. This CDR3 has 13 amino acids. Per the germline V gene, CDR1 is MNHNS and CDR2 is SASEGT. Trimming shortened V by 5 bases and J by 7 bases, and 11 bases separated the two germline ends. The CDR3 spells CASSFPIVGELFF. CDR3 sequence (DNA): TGTGCCAGCAGTTTCCCAATTGTCGGGGAGCTGTTTTTT.

The chain has TRBV14 and TRBJ2-3; D gene uncertain. Germline V gives CDR1 SGHDN, CDR2 FVKESK. The CDR3 is 13 residues long. V dropped 4 bases and J dropped 3 bases, with 8 bases sitting between them. DNA for the CDR3: TGTGCCAGCAGCCTCCTCGGGACAGATACGCAGTATTTT. Amino acids: CASSLLGTDTQYF.

The V and J genes are TRBV9 and TRBJ2-7; 9 bases line up with TRBD1. V gave up 4 bases and J gave up 2 bases; unmatched junction bases: 4. The CDR3 sequence is 14 residues long. Germline V gene sequence: CDR1 SGDLS, CDR2 YYNGEE. The CDR3 spells CASSLGQGPYEQYF. The CDR3, as DNA: TGTGCCAGCAGCTTAGGACAGGGGCCCTACGAGCAGTACTTC.

The CDR3 region is CATSAGPLTYEQYF. As DNA, the CDR3 is TGCGCCACCTCCGCGGGACCCCTAACCTACGAGCAGTACTTC. V is TRBV5-1 and J is TRBJ2-7; possible D gene TRBD2, 6 bases. Germline-derived CDR1 and CDR2 are SGHRS and YFSETQ. The length of the CDR3 is 14 residues. Trimming pared 9 bases from V and 2 bases from J, leaving 18 bases between.

The V and J genes are TRBV7-9 and TRBJ2-1; 8 bases map to TRBD1. This CDR3 is 15 amino acids long. In germline, CDR1 is SEHNR, CDR2 FQNEAQ (reference sequence). V was pared by 5 bases and J by 7 bases, with 10 bases of the junction left unmatched. DNA of the CDR3: TGTGCCAGCAGCCACGGACAGGGTGCCGGAAATGAGCAGTTCTTC. This sequence encodes CASSHGQGAGNEQFF.

V usage is TRBV29-1 and J usage is TRBJ2-3; 10 nucleotides align to TRBD2. Losses at the gene ends were 4 bases for V and 1 base for J; bases not matched to a gene: 2. Germline-derived CDR1 and CDR2 are SQVTM and ANQGSEA. The CDR3 consists of 14 residues. The CDR3 region is CSVAGTSGTDTQYF. The CDR3 DNA reads as TGCAGCGTTGCCGGGACTAGCGGCACAGATACGCAGTATTTT.

The table lists this clone with a few counts. The chain carries TRBV10-1 and TRBJ2-7, with a possible D match to TRBD2 (5 bases). This CDR3 contains 14 residues. Germline assignment: CDR1 WNHNN and CDR2 SYGVQD (reference sequence). Trimming shortened V by 3 bases and J by 2 bases, and 11 bases separated the two germline ends. The CDR3 reads CASSDLRAPYEQYF. The DNA of the CDR3 is TGCGCCAGCAGTGATCTGCGGGCGCCCTACGAGCAGTACTTC.

This clone was detected a few times. The rearrangement uses TRBV19 and TRBJ1-5; D gene uncertain. The CDR3 has 15 residues. CDR1 and CDR2 (germline): LNHDA, SQIVND (reference sequence). The V and J ends lost 7 bases and 3 bases respectively, with 16 bases between them. CDR3 DNA sequence: TGTGCCAGTAACCTCCGGGAACACTTCAATCAGCCCCAGCATTTT. Translation gives CASNLREHFNQPQHF.

This chain connects TRBV7-8 to TRBJ2-3; 12 nucleotides match TRBD2. The length of the CDR3 is 18 residues. The germline V gene encodes CDR1 SGHVS and CDR2 FQNEAQ. The junction had 9 bases not matched to a gene; V was cut back by 3 bases and J by 2 bases. The CDR3 DNA follows: TGTGCCAGCAGCTTCCGACTAGCGGGGGCCATCGACACAGATACGCAGTATTTT. Protein: CASSFRLAGAIDTDTQYF. Using reference TRBV7-8 and TRBJ2-3 for the parts outside the CDR3, the full variable domain is GAGVSQSPRYKVAKRGQDVALRCDPISGHVSLFWYQQALGQGPEFLTYFQNEAQLDKSGLPSDRFFAERPEGSVSTLKIQRTQQEDSAVYLCASSFRLAGAIDTDTQYFGPGTRLTVL.